These 3 T cell receptor beta chains were all obtained from the same sample, sequenced in a study of blood T cell repertoires in COVID-19. The data were produced by immunoSEQ multiplex PCR, yet TCRdb's version contains in-frame clones alone and is incomplete. The sample carries about 260,000 clones, about 91% recorded once. The sequenced material came from PBMCs or T cells enriched from blood (not recorded which). Receptors originate from a man aged 35 to 55 who had been exposed to COVID-19.

The chain uses TRBV20-1 and TRBJ2-5; D gene unclear. Germline loops: CDR1 DFQATT, CDR2 SNEGSKA (reference sequence). The CDR3 totals 12 residues. V lost 3 bases and J lost 7, with 12 bases in between. The CDR3, as DNA: TGCAGTGCTAGTGGCCAGCTAGGGACCCAGTACTTC. Amino acids: CSASGQLGTQYF.

The rearrangement uses TRBV7-2 and TRBJ2-3; TRBD1 matches at 7 bases. The CDR3 covers 14 residues. Germline CDR1 reads SGHTA; CDR2 reads FQGNSA. V was clipped by 6 bases and J by 0 bases; unmatched bases: 3. The CDR3 region is CASREDRSTDTQYF. Here the CDR3 DNA reads TGTGCCAGCAGGGAGGACAGGAGCACAGATACGCAGTATTTT.

In DNA form, the CDR3 reads TGTGCCTGGGGGACAGGTGATTCCTACGAGCAGTACTTC. Amino acids: CAWGTGDSYEQYF. The gene calls are TRBV30 and TRBJ2-7; TRBD1 matches 8 bases. The J segment lost 1 base and the V segment lost 5 bases, leaving 4 bases of the junction unmatched. The CDR3 loop spans 13 amino acids. Germline V gives CDR1 GTSNPN, CDR2 SVGIG (reference sequence). The full variable domain, its missing parts supplied by reference TRBV30 and TRBJ2-7, is SQTIHQWPATLVQPVGSPLSLECTVEGTSNPNLYWYRQAAGRGLQLLFYSVGIGQISSEVPQNLSASRPQDRQFILSSKKLLLSDSGFYLCAWGTGDSYEQYFGPGTRLTVT.